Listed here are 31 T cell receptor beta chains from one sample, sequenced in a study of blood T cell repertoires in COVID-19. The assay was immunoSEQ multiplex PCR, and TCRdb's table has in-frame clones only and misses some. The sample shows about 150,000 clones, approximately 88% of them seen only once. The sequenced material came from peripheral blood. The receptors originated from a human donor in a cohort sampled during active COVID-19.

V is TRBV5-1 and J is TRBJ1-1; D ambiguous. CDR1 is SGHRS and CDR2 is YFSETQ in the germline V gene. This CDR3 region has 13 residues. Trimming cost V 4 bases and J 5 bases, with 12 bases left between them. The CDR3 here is CASSPDGRTEAFF. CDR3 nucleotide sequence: TGCGCCAGCAGCCCCGACGGCAGGACTGAAGCTTTCTTT. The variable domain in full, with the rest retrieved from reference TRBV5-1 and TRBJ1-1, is KAGVTQTPRYLIKTRGQQVTLSCSPISGHRSVSWYQQTPGQGLQFLFEYFSETQRNKGNFPGRFSGRQFSNSRSEMNVSTLELGDSALYLCASSPDGRTEAFFGQGTRLTVV.

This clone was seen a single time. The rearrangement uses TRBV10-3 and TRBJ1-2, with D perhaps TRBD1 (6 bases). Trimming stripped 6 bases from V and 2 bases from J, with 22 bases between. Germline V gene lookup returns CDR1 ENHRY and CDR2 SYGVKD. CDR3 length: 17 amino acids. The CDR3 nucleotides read TGTGCCATCAGCTTCCAACAGGCGGACAGATTCAACTATGGCTACACCTTC. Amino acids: CAISFQQADRFNYGYTF.

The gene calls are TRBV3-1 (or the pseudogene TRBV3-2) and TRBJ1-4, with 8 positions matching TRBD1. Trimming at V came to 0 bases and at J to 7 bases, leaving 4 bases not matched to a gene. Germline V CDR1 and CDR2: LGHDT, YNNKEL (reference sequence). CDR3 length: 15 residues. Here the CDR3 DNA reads TGTGCCAGCAGCCAAGACAGGGGGCGCGGTGAAAAACTGTTTTTT. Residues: CASSQDRGRGEKLFF.

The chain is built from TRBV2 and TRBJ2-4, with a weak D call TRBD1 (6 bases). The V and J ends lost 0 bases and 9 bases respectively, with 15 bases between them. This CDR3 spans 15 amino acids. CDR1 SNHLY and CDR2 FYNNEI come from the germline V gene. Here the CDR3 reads CASSEAGTPASIQYF. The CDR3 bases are TGTGCCAGCAGTGAAGCCGGGACACCAGCTAGCATTCAGTACTTC.

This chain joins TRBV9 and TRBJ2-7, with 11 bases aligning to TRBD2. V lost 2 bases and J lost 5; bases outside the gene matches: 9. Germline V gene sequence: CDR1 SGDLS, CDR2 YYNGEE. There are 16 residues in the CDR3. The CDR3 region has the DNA TGTGCCAGCAGCGTCTCTAGCGGGGGGACTCTGAACGAGCAGTACTTC. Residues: CASSVSSGGTLNEQYF. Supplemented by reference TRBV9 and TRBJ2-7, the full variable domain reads DSGVTQTPKHLITATGQRVTLRCSPRSGDLSVYWYQQSLDQGLQFLIQYYNGEERAKGNILERFSAQQFPDLHSELNLSSLELGDSALYFCASSVSSGGTLNEQYFGPGTRLTVT.

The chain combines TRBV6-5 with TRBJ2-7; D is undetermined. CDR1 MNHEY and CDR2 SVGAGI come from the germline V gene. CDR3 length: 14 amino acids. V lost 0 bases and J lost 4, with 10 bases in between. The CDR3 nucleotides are TGTGCCAGCAGTTACTCTCTCTCCCCTTACGAGCAGTACTTC. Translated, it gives CASSYSLSPYEQYF.

CDR3 sequence (DNA): TGTGCCAGTAGTACCGCCGGGACAGGGGCCCACTCTTATAGCAATCAGCCCCAGCATTTT. Translating gives CASSTAGTGAHSYSNQPQHF. The rearrangement joins TRBV19 to TRBJ1-5, with 10 bases aligning to TRBD1. The CDR3 loop spans 20 amino acids. The V and J ends lost 4 bases and 0 bases, in that order; junction bases with no gene match: 15. Germline lookup yields CDR1 LNHDA and CDR2 SQIVND (reference sequence).

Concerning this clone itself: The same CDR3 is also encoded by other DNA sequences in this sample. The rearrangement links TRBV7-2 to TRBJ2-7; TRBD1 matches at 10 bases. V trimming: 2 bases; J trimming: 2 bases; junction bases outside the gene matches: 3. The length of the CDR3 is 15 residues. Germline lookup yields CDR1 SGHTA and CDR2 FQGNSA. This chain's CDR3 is CASSLTGQGTYEQYF. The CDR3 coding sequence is TGTGCCAGCAGCTTAACGGGACAGGGGACCTACGAGCAGTACTTC. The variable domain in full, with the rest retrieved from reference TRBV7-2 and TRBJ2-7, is GAGVSQSPSNKVTEKGKDVELRCDPISGHTALYWYRQSLGQGLEFLIYFQGNSAPDKSGLPSDRFSAERTGGSVSTLTIQRTQQEDSAVYLCASSLTGQGTYEQYFGPGTRLTVT.

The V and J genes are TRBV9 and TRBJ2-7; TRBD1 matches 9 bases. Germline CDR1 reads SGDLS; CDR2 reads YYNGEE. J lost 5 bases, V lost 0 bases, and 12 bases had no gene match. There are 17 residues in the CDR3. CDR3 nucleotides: TGTGCCAGCAGCGTAGGACAGGGGGGTCCCCTAGATCACGAGCAGTACTTC. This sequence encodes CASSVGQGGPLDHEQYF.

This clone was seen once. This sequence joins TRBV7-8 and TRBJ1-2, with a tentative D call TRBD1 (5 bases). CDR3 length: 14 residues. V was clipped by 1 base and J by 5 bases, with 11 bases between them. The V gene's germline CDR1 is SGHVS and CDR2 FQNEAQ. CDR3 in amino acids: CASSLGQGSYGYTF. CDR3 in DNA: TGTGCCAGCAGCTTAGGGCAGGGAAGTTATGGCTACACCTTC.

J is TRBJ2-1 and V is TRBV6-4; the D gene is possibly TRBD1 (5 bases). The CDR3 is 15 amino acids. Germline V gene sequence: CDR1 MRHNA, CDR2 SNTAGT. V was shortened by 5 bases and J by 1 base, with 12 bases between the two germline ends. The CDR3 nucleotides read TGTGCCAGCAGTAGAACTACAGGTTCCTACAATGAGCAGTTCTTC. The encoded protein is CASSRTTGSYNEQFF.

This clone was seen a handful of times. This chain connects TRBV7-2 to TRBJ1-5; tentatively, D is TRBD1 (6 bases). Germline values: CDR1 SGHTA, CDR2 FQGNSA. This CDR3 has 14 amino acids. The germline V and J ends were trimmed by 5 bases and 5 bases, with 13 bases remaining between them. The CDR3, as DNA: TGTGCCAGCAGCCTTGAGGGGGGGTATCAGCCCCAGCATTTT. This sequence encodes CASSLEGGYQPQHF. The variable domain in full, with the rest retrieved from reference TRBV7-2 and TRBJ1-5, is GAGVSQSPSNKVTEKGKDVELRCDPISGHTALYWYRQSLGQGLEFLIYFQGNSAPDKSGLPSDRFSAERTGGSVSTLTIQRTQQEDSAVYLCASSLEGGYQPQHFGDGTRLSIL.

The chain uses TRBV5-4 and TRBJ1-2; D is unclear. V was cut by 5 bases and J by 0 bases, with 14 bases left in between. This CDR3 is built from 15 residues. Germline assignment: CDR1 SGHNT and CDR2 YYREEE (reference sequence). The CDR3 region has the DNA TGTGCCAGCAGACGTGCGGAAGTCACTAACTATGGCTACACCTTC. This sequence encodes CASRRAEVTNYGYTF.

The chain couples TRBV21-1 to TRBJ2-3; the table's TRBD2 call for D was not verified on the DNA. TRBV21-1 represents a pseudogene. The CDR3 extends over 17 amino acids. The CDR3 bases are TGTGCCAGCAGCACCCCCGGGACTAGCGCCAGCACAGATACGCAGTATTTT. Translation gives CASSTPGTSASTDTQYF.

The CDR3 nucleotides are TGTGCCAGCAGCCGGGGGGTCATTACTGAAGCTTTCTTT. This gives the protein CASSRGVITEAFF. The chain couples TRBV6-5 to TRBJ1-1, with a tentative D call TRBD1 (5 bases). Looked up from germline, CDR1 is MNHEY and CDR2 is SVGAGI. The CDR3 length is 13 residues. Trimming removed 6 bases at V and 5 bases at J, with 13 bases between.

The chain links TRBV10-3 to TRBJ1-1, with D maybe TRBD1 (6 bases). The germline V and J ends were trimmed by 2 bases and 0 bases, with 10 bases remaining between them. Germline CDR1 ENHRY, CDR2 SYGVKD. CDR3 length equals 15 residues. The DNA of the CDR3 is TGTGCCATCAGTGAGCTCCCAGGGGTGAACACTGAAGCTTTCTTT. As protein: CAISELPGVNTEAFF.

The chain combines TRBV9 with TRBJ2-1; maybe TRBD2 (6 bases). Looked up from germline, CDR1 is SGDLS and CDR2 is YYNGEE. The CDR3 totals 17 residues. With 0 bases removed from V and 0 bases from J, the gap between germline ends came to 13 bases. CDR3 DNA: TGTGCCAGCAGCGTAGCGGCTAGCGCCCGCTCCTACAATGAGCAGTTCTTC. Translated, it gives CASSVAASARSYNEQFF.

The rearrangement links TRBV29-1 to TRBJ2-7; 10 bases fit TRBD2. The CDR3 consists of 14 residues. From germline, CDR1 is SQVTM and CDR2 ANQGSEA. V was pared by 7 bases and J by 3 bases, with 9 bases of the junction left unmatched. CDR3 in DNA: TGCAGCGCCCAGACTAGCGGGCTTTTCTACGAGCAGTACTTC. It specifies CSAQTSGLFYEQYF.

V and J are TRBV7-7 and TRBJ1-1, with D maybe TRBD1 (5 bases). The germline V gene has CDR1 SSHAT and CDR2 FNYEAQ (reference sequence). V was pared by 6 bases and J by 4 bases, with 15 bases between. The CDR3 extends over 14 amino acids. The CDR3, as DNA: TGTGCCAGCAGTCTTACCTTCGGGGGCACTGAAGCTTTCTTT. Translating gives CASSLTFGGTEAFF.

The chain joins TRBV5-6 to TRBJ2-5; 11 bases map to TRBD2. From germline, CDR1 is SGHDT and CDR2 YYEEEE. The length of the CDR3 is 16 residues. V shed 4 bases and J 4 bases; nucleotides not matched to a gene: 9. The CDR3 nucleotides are TGTGCCAGCAGCGTCCTAGCGGGAGGCTTAGGAGAGACCCAGTACTTC. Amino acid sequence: CASSVLAGGLGETQYF.

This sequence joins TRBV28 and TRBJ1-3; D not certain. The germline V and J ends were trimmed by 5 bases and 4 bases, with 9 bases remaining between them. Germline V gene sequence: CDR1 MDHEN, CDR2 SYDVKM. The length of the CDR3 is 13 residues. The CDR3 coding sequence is TGTGCCAGCAGTCCCACAACGGGAAACACCATATATTTT. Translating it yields CASSPTTGNTIYF.

In DNA form, the CDR3 reads TGTGCCAGCAGTTTAATAGGGGCAAATCAGCCCCAGCATTTT. Protein sequence: CASSLIGANQPQHF. The chain couples TRBV28 to TRBJ1-5, with D tentatively TRBD1 (5 bases). Germline assignment: CDR1 MDHEN and CDR2 SYDVKM. The CDR3 is 14 amino acids. V lost 2 bases and J 4 bases, leaving 9 bases between the germline ends.

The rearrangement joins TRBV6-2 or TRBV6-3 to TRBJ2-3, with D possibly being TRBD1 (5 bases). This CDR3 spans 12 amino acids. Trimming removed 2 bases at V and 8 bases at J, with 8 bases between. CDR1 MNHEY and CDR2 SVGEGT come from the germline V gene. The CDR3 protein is CASSYGDSTQYF. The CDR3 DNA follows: TGTGCCAGCAGTTACGGAGACAGTACGCAGTATTTT.

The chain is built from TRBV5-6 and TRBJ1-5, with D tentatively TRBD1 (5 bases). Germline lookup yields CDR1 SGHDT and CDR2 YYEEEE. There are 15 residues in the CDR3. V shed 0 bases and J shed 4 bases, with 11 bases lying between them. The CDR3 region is CASSLAVTDNQPQHF. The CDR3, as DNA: TGTGCCAGCAGCTTGGCCGTGACAGATAATCAGCCCCAGCATTTT.

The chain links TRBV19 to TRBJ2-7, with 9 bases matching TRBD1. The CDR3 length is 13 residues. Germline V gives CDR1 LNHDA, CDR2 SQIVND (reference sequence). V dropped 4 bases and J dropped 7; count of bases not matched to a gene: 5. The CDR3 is CASSNRQGVEQYF. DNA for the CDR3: TGTGCCAGTAGTAACCGACAGGGGGTGGAGCAGTACTTC.

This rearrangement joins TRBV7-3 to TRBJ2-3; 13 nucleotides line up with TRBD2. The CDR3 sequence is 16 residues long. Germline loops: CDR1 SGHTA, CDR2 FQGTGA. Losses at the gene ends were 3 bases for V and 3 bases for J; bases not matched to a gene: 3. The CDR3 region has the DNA TGTGCCAGCAGCTTCGCACTAGCGGGAGGGACAGATACGCAGTATTTT. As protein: CASSFALAGGTDTQYF.

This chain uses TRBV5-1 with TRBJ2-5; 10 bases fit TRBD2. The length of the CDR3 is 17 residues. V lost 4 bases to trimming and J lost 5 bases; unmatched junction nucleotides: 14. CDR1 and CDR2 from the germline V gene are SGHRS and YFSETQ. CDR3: CASSTEAPTSGWETQYF. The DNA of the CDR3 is TGCGCCAGCAGCACTGAAGCCCCGACTAGCGGGTGGGAGACCCAGTACTTC.

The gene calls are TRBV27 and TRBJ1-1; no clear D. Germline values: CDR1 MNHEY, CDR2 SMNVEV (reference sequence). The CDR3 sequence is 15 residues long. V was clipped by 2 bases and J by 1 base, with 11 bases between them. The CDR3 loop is CASSLLPSGNTEAFF. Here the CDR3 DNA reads TGTGCCAGCAGTTTACTCCCGTCGGGGAACACTGAAGCTTTCTTT.

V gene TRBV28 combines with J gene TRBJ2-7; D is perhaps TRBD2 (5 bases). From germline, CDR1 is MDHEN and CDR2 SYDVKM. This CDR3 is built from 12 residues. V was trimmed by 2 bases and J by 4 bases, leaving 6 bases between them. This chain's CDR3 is CASSLGEYEQYF. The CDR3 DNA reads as TGTGCCAGCAGTTTAGGGGAGTACGAGCAGTACTTC.

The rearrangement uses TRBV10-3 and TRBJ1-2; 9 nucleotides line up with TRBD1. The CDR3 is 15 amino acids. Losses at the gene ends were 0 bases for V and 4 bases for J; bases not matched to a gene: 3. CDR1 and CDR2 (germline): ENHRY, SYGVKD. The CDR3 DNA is TGTGCCATCAGTGAGTCGGGACAGGGTATCTATGGCTACACCTTC. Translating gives CAISESGQGIYGYTF.

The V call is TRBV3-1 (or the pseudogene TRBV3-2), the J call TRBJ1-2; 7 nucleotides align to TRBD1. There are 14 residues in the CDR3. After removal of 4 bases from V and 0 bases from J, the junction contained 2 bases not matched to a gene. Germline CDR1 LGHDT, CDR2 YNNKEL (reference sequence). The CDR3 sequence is CASSRQGPNYGYTF. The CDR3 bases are TGTGCCAGCAGCCGACAGGGACCTAACTATGGCTACACCTTC.